In its sample, the clone carrying this TCR beta chain was seen a few times. The antigen remains unidentified. One entry per CDR3 protein, called by TCRdb with MiXCR from the reads. The sample lists a few hundred thousand distinct CDR3 sequences, 35% to 50% occurring once. The germline V gene has CDR1 ENHRY and CDR2 SYGVKD. The CDR3 totals 13 residues. Trimming took 3 bases from V and 3 from J, leaving 7 bases between them. The data were obtained in a study of T cell repertoires in cytomegalovirus infection. The specimen was cultured PBMCs, collected from culture after CMV antigen stimulation. This sequence joins TRBV10-3 and TRBJ2-3; tentative D call: TRBD1 (5 bases). The TCR originated in a human donor in good health (CMV status not recorded). Some clones in this sample may be carry-over from other donors' samples. CDR3 DNA: TGTGCCATCAGTGAAAGGGGAACAGATACGCAGTATTTT. It yields the protein CAISERGTDTQYF.